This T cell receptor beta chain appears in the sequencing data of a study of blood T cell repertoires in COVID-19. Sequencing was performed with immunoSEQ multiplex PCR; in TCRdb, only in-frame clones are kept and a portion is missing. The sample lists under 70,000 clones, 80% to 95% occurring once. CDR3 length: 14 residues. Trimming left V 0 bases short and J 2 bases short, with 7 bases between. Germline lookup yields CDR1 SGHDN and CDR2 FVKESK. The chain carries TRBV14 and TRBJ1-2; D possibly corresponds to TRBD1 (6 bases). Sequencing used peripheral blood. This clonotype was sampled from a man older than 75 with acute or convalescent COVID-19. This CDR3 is CASSQDRGNYGYTF. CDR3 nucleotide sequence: TGTGCCAGCAGCCAAGATAGGGGGAACTATGGCTACACCTTC.